This T cell receptor (beta chain) is drawn from a study of quantifying T cell responses using KT2 cells. About the study: cDNA was made from DNase-treated RNA using alpha and beta constant primers. Study results and caveats: At about one KT2 cell per 100,000 PBMC, KT2 sequences were still detected.

Each cDNA got a UMI-containing oligo ligated at its 3' end. First-round PCR used about 4 cycles and beta primers RC1.1 and RC1.2 covering TRBC1 and TRBC2. TCR alpha and beta chains were handled separately starting at the second PCR. Using its own MiXCR run on the UMI-ligation and nested PCR reads, TCRdb lists one record per CDR3 protein. The sample consists of 50,000 to 70,000 distinct CDR3 sequences, roughly an eighth of them appearing once. Turning to this clonotype: Its target is unknown.

Germline V gene data show CDR1 as KGHDR and CDR2 as SFDVKD. V dropped 3 bases and J dropped 6; count of bases not matched to a gene: 8. The CDR3 length is 15 residues. Known numbers of the T cell clone KT2 were added to PBMC. A range of KT2-to-PBMC ratios was made using fixed PBMC numbers. This sequence joins TRBV24-1 and TRBJ2-3, with 7 bases matching TRBD2. Sequencing input: PBMCs spiked with cells of the T cell clone KT2. The TCR comes from a human donor. The CDR3 reads CATSDGGRARDTQYF. CDR3 bases: TGTGCCACCAGTGATGGTGGGAGGGCCAGGGATACGCAGTATTTT.